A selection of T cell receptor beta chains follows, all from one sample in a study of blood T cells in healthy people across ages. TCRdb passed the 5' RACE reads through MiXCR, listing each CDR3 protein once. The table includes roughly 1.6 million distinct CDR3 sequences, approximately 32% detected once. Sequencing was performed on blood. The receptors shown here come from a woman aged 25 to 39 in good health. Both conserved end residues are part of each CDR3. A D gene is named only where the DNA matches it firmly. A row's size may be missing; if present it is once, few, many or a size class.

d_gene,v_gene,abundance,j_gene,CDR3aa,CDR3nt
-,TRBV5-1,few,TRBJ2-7,CASSLVGRANEQYF,TGCGCCAGCAGCTTGGTTGGCAGGGCCAACGAGCAGTACTTC
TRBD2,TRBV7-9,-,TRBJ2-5,CASSSASGGVETQYF,TGTGCCAGCAGCTCCGCTAGCGGGGGGGTTGAGACCCAGTACTTC
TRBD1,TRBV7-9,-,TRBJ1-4,CASSSPGQGAEKLFF,TGTGCCAGCAGCTCACCGGGACAGGGGGCGGAAAAACTGTTTTTT
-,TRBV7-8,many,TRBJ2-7,CASSLVPAYEQYF,TGTGCCAGCAGCTTAGTACCCGCCTACGAGCAGTACTTC
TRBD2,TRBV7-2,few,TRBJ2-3,CASSLGSGSSKSGSTQYF,TGTGCCAGCAGCTTAGGTAGCGGGAGCTCTAAAAGCGGATCCACGCAGTATTTT
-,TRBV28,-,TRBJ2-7,CASSWEGERSHYYEQYF,TGTGCCAGCAGCTGGGAGGGGGAGAGGTCACACTACTACGAGCAGTACTTC
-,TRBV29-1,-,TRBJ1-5,CSVGDWGRDQPQHF,TGCAGCGTCGGGGACTGGGGCCGGGATCAGCCCCAGCATTTT
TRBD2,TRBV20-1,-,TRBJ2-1,CSARVRAGFLNEQFF,TGCAGTGCTAGAGTAAGAGCGGGGTTCCTCAATGAGCAGTTCTTC
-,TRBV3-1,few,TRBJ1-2,CASSQGRAGGYTF,TGTGCCAGCAGCCAAGGCAGGGCGGGAGGCTACACCTTC
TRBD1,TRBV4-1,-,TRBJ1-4,CASSQDESQGATNEKLFF,TGCGCCAGCAGCCAAGATGAGAGCCAGGGGGCTACTAATGAAAAACTGTTTTTT
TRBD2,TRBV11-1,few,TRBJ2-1,CASSFLLAVRGGDASKRQFF,TGTGCCAGCAGCTTTTTGTTAGCCGTACGCGGGGGGGACGCTTCTAAACGTCAGTTCTTC
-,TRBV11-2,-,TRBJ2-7,CASSLYTASYEQYF,TGTGCCAGCAGCTTATACACCGCCTCCTACGAGCAGTACTTC
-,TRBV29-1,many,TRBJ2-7,CSGSYNSYEQYF,TGCAGCGGCAGCTACAATTCCTACGAGCAGTACTTC
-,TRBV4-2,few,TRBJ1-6,CASSQDQGLGNSPLHF,TGTGCCAGCAGCCAAGATCAGGGGTTAGGGAATTCACCCCTCCACTTT
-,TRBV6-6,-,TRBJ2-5,CAGTLAAQETQYF,TGTGCCGGCACCCTAGCAGCTCAAGAGACCCAGTACTTC
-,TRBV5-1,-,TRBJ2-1,CASSTGTQNYNEQFF,TGCGCCAGCAGTACCGGGACCCAAAACTACAATGAGCAGTTCTTC
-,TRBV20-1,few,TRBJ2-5,CSARDPTTQTQYF,TGCAGTGCTAGAGATCCGACCACCCAGACCCAGTACTTC
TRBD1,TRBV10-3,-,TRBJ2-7,CAIRSGQGYEQYF,TGTGCCATCAGGTCGGGACAGGGCTACGAGCAGTACTTC